This T cell receptor beta chain was captured in a study of blood T cell repertoires in COVID-19. At the level of the study: Samples representing acute and convalescent COVID-19 were sourced from the United States, Italy and Spain. The analysed material was cDNA or gDNA that came from T cells, B-cell-depleted T cells, or PBMCs.

Original processing notes: Using reference gene primer amplification, nucleated cell counts were estimated. Profiled with immunoSEQ multiplex PCR; TCRdb holds only in-frame clones, not every one. The V and J calls and clone size are taken from that table; D and trimming were inferred from the DNA. The sample holds roughly 200,000 clones, roughly 86% seen once. This clone was observed a single time. The CDR3 runs to 14 residues. V gave up 3 bases and J gave up 5 bases; unmatched junction bases: 2. The germline V gene encodes CDR1 SGDLS and CDR2 YYNGEE. The chain employs TRBV9 and TRBJ2-2; 9 bases line up with TRBD1. The source of this sequence is a woman in her sixties or seventies with active or convalescent COVID-19. Material: peripheral blood. The CDR3 loop reads CASSAQGATGELFF. CDR3 sequence (DNA): TGTGCCAGCAGCGCACAGGGGGCGACCGGGGAGCTGTTTTTT.